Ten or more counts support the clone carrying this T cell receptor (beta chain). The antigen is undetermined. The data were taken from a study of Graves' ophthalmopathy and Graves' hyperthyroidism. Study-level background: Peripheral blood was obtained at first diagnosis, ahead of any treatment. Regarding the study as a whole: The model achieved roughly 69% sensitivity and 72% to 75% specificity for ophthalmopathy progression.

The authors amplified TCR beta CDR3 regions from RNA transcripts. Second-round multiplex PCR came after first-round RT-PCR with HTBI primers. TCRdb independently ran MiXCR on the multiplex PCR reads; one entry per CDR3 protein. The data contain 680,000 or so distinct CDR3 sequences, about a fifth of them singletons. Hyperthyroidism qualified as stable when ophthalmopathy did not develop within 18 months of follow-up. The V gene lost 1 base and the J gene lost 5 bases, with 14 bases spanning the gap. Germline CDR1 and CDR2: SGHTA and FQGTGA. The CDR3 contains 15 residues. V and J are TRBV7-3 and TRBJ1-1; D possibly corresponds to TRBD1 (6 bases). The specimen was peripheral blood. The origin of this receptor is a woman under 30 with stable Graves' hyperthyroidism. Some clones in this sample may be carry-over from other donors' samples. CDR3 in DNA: TGTGCCAGCAGCTTAATAGGGGGGCGAAGAACTGAAGCTTTCTTT. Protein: CASSLIGGRRTEAFF.